This is a list of T cell receptor beta chains from one sample in a study of cytomegalovirus exposure and HLA in healthy donors. Profiling relied on immunoSEQ multiplex PCR, and the TCRdb table lists in-frame clones only, not all of them. The table records about 160,000 clones, more than 60% of them present only once. The sequenced sample was PBMCs. All receptors come from a man aged 40-55 years in good health and CMV-seronegative. Both conserved end residues are part of each CDR3. The order of the fields is V gene, CDR3 protein.

V: TRBV29-1
CDR3: CSALDRANTEAFF

V: TRBV18
CDR3: CASSPPASGVYEQYF

V: TRBV29-1
CDR3: CSVLETQGRRAGYTF

V: TRBV28
CDR3: CASSLAREQYF

V: TRBV5-6
CDR3: CASSLRAGRTGELFF

V: TRBV7-2
CDR3: CASSPAPGDNSPLHF

V: TRBV7-6
CDR3: CASSRWGGEGTEAFF

V: TRBV7-9
CDR3: CSSSLTGSYEQYF

V: TRBV4-3
CDR3: CASSQDKGADTGELFF

V: TRBV11-2
CDR3: CASSSTASGPNTGELFF

V: TRBV29-1
CDR3: CSVQVSGELFF

V: TRBV13
CDR3: CASSLLWRGVPYEQYF

V: TRBV10-3
CDR3: CAISEGGYGQPQHF

V: TRBV9
CDR3: CASSEGWGSGAYEQYF

V: TRBV9
CDR3: CASNLGEGQNIQYF

V: TRBV7-6
CDR3: CAGGGDVEQYF

V: TRBV30
CDR3: CAWGLSDEQYF

V: TRBV7-8
CDR3: CASSPRGTGTDTQYF

V: TRBV19
CDR3: CASSYQGEHYGYTF

V: TRBV6-6
CDR3: CASSSGRIPEAFF

V: TRBV19
CDR3: CASSISETQYF

V: TRBV6-6
CDR3: CASRYLLQETQYF

V: TRBV5-5
CDR3: CASSLGGQGEDTQYF

V: TRBV5-1
CDR3: CASSLFYSQGNYEQYF

V: TRBV7-2
CDR3: CASSFGGAGLGEQYF

V: TRBV7-9
CDR3: CASSPSDEQFF